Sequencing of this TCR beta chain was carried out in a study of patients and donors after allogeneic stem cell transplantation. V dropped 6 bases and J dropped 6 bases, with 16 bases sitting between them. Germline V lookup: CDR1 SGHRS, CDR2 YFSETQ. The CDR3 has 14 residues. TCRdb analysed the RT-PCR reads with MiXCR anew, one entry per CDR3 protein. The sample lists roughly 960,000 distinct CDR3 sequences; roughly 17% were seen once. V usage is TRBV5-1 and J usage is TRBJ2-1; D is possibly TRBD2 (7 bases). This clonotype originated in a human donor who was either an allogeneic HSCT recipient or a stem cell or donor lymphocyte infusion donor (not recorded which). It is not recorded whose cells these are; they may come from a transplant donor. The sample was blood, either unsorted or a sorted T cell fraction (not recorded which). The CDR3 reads CASTLTGGRNEQFF. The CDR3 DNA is TGCGCCAGCACTCTGACGGGGGGCCGCAATGAGCAGTTCTTC.